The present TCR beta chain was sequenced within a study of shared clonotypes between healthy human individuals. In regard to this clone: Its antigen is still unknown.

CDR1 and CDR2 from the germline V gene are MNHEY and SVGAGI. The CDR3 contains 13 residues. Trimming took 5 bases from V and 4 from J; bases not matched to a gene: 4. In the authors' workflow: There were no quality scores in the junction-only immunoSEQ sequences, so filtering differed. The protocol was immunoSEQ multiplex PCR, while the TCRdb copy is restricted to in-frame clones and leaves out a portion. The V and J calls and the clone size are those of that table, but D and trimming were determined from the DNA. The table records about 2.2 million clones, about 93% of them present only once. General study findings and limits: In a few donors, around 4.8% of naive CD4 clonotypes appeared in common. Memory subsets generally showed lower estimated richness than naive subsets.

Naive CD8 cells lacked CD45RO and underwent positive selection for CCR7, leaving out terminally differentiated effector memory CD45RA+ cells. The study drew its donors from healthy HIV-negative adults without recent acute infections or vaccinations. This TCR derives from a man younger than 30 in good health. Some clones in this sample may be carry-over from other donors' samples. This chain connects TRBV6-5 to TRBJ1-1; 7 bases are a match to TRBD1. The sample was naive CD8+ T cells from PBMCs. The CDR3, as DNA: TGTGCCAGCAGTGGGGGACAGCTCACTGAAGCTTTCTTT. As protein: CASSGGQLTEAFF.